These 13 T cell receptor beta chains originate from one sample sequenced in a study of T-cell memory formation after mild COVID-19. In TCRdb, the 5' RACE reads were re-called with MiXCR into one record per CDR3 protein. The sample comprises 530,000 or so distinct CDR3 sequences, 15% to 20% of which are singletons, and 8.1% rests with the top ten. Sample: PBMCs or a T cell subset sorted from them (not recorded which). The receptors stem from an adult woman who had mild COVID-19 (a few samples of this study predate the infection). Cell type and time point are not known.

This clonotype has only a few counts. This rearrangement joins TRBV11-2 to TRBJ2-2; 7 bases line up with TRBD2. CDR3 length: 18 residues. The V and J ends lost 5 bases and 4 bases, in that order; junction bases with no gene match: 16. Germline V gives CDR1 SGHAT, CDR2 FQNNGV. The CDR3 sequence: CASSISGWAGVSTGELFF. CDR3 DNA sequence: TGTGCCAGCAGCATTAGCGGTTGGGCGGGAGTAAGCACCGGGGAGCTGTTTTTT. Drawing the rest from reference TRBV11-2 and TRBJ2-2, the complete variable domain is EAGVAQSPRYKIIEKRQSVAFWCNPISGHATLYWYQQILGQGPKLLIQFQNNGVVDDSQLPKDRFSAERLKGVDSTLKIQPAKLEDSAVYLCASSISGWAGVSTGELFFGEGSRLTVL.

In this sample, this clonotype turned up a few times. V gene TRBV7-3 combines with J gene TRBJ1-1, with TRBD1 identical over 11 bases. This CDR3 contains 14 residues. The junction had 10 bases not matched to a gene; V was cut back by 11 bases and J by 5 bases. Germline-derived CDR1 and CDR2 are SGHTA and FQGTGA. The DNA for the CDR3 is TGTGCCTCCGCCTCCGGGACAGGGGGAACTGAAGCTTTCTTT. Its translation is CASASGTGGTEAFF.

V and J are TRBV20-1 and TRBJ2-1; 11 positions agree with TRBD2. V dropped 6 bases and J dropped 7; count of bases not matched to a gene: 11. The CDR3 extends over 15 amino acids. Germline CDR1 and CDR2: DFQATT and SNEGSKA (reference sequence). The chain's CDR3 is CSAGLAGPLGNEQFF. In nucleotides, the CDR3 is TGCAGTGCCGGACTAGCGGGTCCCCTCGGGAATGAGCAGTTCTTC.

The chain combines TRBV24-1 with TRBJ2-7; TRBD1 agrees at 9 bases. The CDR3 has 15 residues. V gave up 3 bases and J gave up 5 bases; unmatched junction bases: 7. CDR1 and CDR2 from the germline V gene are KGHDR and SFDVKD. The CDR3 sequence: CATSDGGQGSDEQYF. The DNA of the CDR3 is TGTGCCACCAGTGATGGGGGACAGGGTTCCGACGAGCAGTACTTC.

J is TRBJ1-1 and V is TRBV4-1; D possibly corresponds to TRBD1 (5 bases). The V gene lost 0 bases and the J gene lost 6 bases, with 14 bases spanning the gap. Germline CDR1 reads MGHRA; CDR2 reads YSYEKL. The CDR3 is 15 amino acids. The CDR3: CASSQEQGVRAEAFF. In DNA, the CDR3 is TGCGCCAGCAGCCAAGAACAAGGGGTTAGGGCTGAAGCTTTCTTT.

The CDR3 DNA reads TGTGCCAGCAGTTACCCTAACCGCCGCTACGAGCAGTACTTC. This sequence encodes CASSYPNRRYEQYF. This chain joins TRBV6-5 and TRBJ2-7; D unresolved. Looked up from germline, CDR1 is MNHEY and CDR2 is SVGAGI. CDR3 length: 14 residues. V was clipped by 2 bases and J by 3 bases, with 11 bases between them.

In its sample, this clonotype was seen a few times. The chain has TRBV24-1 and TRBJ2-1, with 8 nucleotides matching TRBD2. CDR3 length: 16 residues. Germline CDR1 reads KGHDR; CDR2 reads SFDVKD. J was trimmed by 4 bases and V by 1 base; bases with no gene match: 5. Here the CDR3 DNA reads TGTGCCACCAGTGATTTAGCGGGAGTGGCTTACAATGAGCAGTTCTTC. Protein: CATSDLAGVAYNEQFF.

This CDR3 reads CASSYTTGTGANVLTF. In DNA, the CDR3 is TGCGCCAGCAGCTATACAACAGGGACAGGGGCCAACGTCCTGACTTTC. The rearrangement links TRBV5-1 to TRBJ2-6, with TRBD1 as a possible D gene (6 bases). The CDR3 is 16 amino acids. Trimming stripped 3 bases from V and 4 bases from J, with 14 bases between. CDR1 SGHRS and CDR2 YFSETQ come from the germline V gene. The whole variable domain, filled in from reference TRBV5-1 and TRBJ2-6, reads KAGVTQTPRYLIKTRGQQVTLSCSPISGHRSVSWYQQTPGQGLQFLFEYFSETQRNKGNFPGRFSGRQFSNSRSEMNVSTLELGDSALYLCASSYTTGTGANVLTFGAGSRLTVL.

This clonotype was counted between two and nine times. CDR3 amino acids: CASSLKRAGTEAFF. The CDR3 DNA sequence: TGTGCCAGCAGCCTCAAGAGGGCGGGCACTGAAGCTTTCTTT. The chain couples TRBV7-3 to TRBJ1-1; D is unresolved. Germline CDR1 and CDR2: SGHTA and FQGTGA. Trimming stripped 5 bases from V and 4 bases from J, with 14 bases between. The CDR3 spans 14 residues.

V and J are TRBV19 and TRBJ1-6, with 7 bases identical to TRBD1. Trimming at V came to 5 bases and at J to 9 bases, leaving 7 bases not matched to a gene. Germline V gene sequence: CDR1 LNHDA, CDR2 SQIVND (reference sequence). The CDR3 is 14 residues long. The CDR3 sequence: CASSGGQASSPLHF. The CDR3 DNA reads TGTGCCAGTAGTGGTGGACAGGCAAGTTCACCCCTCCACTTT.

This clonotype was detected a few times. The V gene is TRBV9, the J gene TRBJ2-7, with 7 bases matching TRBD1. With V trimmed by 3 bases and J by 3 bases, 9 bases remained unmatched. This CDR3 spans 15 amino acids. Germline assignment: CDR1 SGDLS and CDR2 YYNGEE. CDR3: CASSDDGTAYYEQYF. The DNA for the CDR3 is TGTGCCAGCAGCGATGACGGGACAGCATACTACGAGCAGTACTTC.

This clonotype was counted a few times. This chain connects TRBV7-9 to TRBJ1-4; D call uncertain. V lost 4 bases and J lost 7, with 25 bases in between. The CDR3 totals 18 residues. From germline, CDR1 is SEHNR and CDR2 FQNEAQ (reference sequence). CDR3 nucleotides: TGTGCCAGCAGCTCATCCATCCTAGGTGGGGAGTCTGTTGAAAAACTGTTTTTT. It encodes CASSSSILGGESVEKLFF.

This chain connects TRBV19 to TRBJ2-3; either TRBD1 or TRBD2 may supply D (6 bases each). This CDR3 region has 15 residues. Germline V lookup: CDR1 LNHDA, CDR2 SQIVND (reference sequence). The V and J ends lost 0 bases and 10 bases respectively, with 17 bases between them. CDR3 region: CASSIDRGGPQPQYF. DNA for the CDR3: TGTGCCAGTAGTATAGATCGAGGGGGGCCCCAACCGCAGTATTTT.